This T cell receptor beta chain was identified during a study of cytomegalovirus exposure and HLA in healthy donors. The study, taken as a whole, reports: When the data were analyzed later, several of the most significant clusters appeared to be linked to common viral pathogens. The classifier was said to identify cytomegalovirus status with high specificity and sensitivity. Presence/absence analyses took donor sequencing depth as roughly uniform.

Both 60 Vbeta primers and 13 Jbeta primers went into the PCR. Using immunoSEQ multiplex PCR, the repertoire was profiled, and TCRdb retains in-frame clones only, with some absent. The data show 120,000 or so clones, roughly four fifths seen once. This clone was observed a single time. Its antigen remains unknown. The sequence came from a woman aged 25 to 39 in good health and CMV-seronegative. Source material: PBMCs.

The CDR3 sequence: CASSSDFYEQYF. The CDR3 coding sequence is TGTGCCAGCAGCTCGGACTTCTACGAGCAGTACTTC. The chain carries TRBV7-2 and TRBJ2-7, with a possible D match to TRBD2 (5 bases). This CDR3 region has 12 residues. The germline gives CDR1 SGHTA, CDR2 FQGNSA. Trimming removed 4 bases from V and 3 bases from J, with 7 bases in between.